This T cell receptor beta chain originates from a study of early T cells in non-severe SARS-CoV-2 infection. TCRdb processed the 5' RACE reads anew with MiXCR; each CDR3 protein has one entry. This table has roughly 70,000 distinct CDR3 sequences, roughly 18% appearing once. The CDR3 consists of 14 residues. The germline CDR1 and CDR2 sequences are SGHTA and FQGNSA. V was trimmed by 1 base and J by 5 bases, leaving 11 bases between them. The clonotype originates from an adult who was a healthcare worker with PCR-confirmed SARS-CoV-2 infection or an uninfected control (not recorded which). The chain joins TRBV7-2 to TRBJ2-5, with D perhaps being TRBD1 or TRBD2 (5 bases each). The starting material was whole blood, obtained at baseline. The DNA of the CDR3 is TGTGCCAGCAGCTTAGGAGGGGTTAGCGAGACCCAGTACTTC. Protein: CASSLGGVSETQYF.